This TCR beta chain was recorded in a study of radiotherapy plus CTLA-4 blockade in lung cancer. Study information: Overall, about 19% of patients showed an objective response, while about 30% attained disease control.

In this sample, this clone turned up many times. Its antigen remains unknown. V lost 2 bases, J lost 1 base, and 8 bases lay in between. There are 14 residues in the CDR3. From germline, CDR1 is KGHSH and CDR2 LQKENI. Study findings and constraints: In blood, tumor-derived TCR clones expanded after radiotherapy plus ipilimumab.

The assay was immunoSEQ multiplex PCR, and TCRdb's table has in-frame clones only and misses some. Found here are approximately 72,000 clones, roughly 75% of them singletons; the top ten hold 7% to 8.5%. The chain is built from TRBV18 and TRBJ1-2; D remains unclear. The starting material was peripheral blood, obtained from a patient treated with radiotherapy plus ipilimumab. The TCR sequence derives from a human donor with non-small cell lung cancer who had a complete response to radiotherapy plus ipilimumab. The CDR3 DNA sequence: TGTGCCAGCTCACCAAACCAGATTAACTATGGCTACACCTTC. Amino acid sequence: CASSPNQINYGYTF. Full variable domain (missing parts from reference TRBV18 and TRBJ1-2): NAGVMQNPRHLVRRRGQEARLRCSPMKGHSHVYWYRQLPEEGLKFMVYLQKENIIDESGMPKERFSAEFPKEGPSILRIQQVVRGDSAAYFCASSPNQINYGYTFGSGTRLTVV.